Each of the 26 T cell receptor beta chains below was sequenced from the same sample in a study of graft-versus-host responses after intestinal transplantation listed by TCRdb under 2021. Libraries came from the immunoSEQ multiplex PCR assay. In TCRdb, the immuneACCESS table is reduced to in-frame sequences with V and J assigned. These tables do not hold every clone; where another copy was compared, an unresolved V gene accounts for under half, and the others remain unexplained. The sample data list roughly 97,000 clones, and less than 90% of these were observed just once. The ten largest clones represent around 0.9% of the sample. The sample's time point label, decoded: cells obtained before transplantation from donor or recipient. No antigen has been assigned to these receptors. The sequencing used unstimulated CD4+ T cells sorted from spleen or lymph node cells, collected before intestinal transplant. Every receptor here comes from a human donor who received an intestinal transplant.

The chain recombines TRBV21-1 with TRBJ1-5. TRBV21-1 is a pseudogene segment. The CDR3 is made up of 14 amino acids. As DNA, the CDR3 is TGTGCCCCAAGAGGGAGGTATAGCAATCAGCCCCAGCATTTT. Amino acid sequence: CAPRGRYSNQPQHF.

The J gene is TRBJ1-1, the V gene TRBV6-5; D gene unclear. Trimming shortened V by 2 bases and J by 3 bases, and 7 bases separated the two germline ends. CDR3 size: 13 residues. Looked up from germline, CDR1 is MNHEY and CDR2 is SVGAGI. The CDR3 DNA reads TGTGCCAGCAGTTACAGGGAGGACACTGAAGCTTTCTTT. Translated, it gives CASSYREDTEAFF.

With respect to this clone: At one boundary the junction diverges from the germline segment, which might be a read error. This chain joins TRBV5-1 and TRBJ1-1; D is unresolved. This CDR3 has 18 amino acids. Germline-derived CDR1 and CDR2 are SGHRS and YFSETQ. The CDR3 bases are TGCGCCAGCAGCTTGTGGCCGAGTGGCGGTTCGGTGAATACTGAAGCTTTCTTT. Its protein is CASSLWPSGGSVNTEAFF. The full variable domain, rest sourced from reference TRBV5-1 and TRBJ1-1, is KAGVTQTPRYLIKTRGQQVTLSCSPISGHRSVSWYQQTPGQGLQFLFEYFSETQRNKGNFPGRFSGRQFSNSRSEMNVSTLELGDSALYLCASSLWPSGGSVNTEAFFGQGTRLTVV.

The chain is built from TRBV18 and TRBJ2-5, with TRBD1 matching 10 bases. V lost 3 bases to trimming and J lost 5 bases; unmatched junction nucleotides: 3. From germline, CDR1 is KGHSH and CDR2 LQKENI. CDR3 size: 14 residues. The CDR3 reads CASSPGTGVETQYF. DNA for the CDR3: TGTGCCAGCTCACCCGGGACAGGGGTTGAGACCCAGTACTTC.

V usage is TRBV27 and J usage is TRBJ1-5; D not certain. This CDR3 has 16 residues. Deletions cut 2 bases from V and 3 bases from J, with 14 bases between. Germline CDR1 is MNHEY and CDR2 is SMNVEV (reference sequence). The CDR3 sequence: CASSLGGNVVNQPQHF. CDR3 sequence (DNA): TGTGCCAGCAGTTTAGGAGGGAATGTCGTCAATCAGCCCCAGCATTTT.

To note about this clone: Other DNA sequences of this sample code for an identical CDR3. This chain uses TRBV28 with TRBJ2-7; D remains unclear. The V and J ends lost 3 bases and 2 bases respectively, with 2 bases between them. This CDR3 has 11 amino acids. CDR1 and CDR2 (germline): MDHEN, SYDVKM. The CDR3 region is CASSFAYEQYF. In DNA, the CDR3 is TGTGCCAGCAGTTTTGCCTACGAGCAGTACTTC.

This rearrangement joins TRBV5-1 to TRBJ2-6; weak D call: TRBD2 (6 bases). Germline V gene sequence: CDR1 SGHRS, CDR2 YFSETQ. The CDR3 covers 16 residues. V gave up 4 bases and J gave up 1 base, with 12 bases separating them. The CDR3 here is CASSIREFSGANVLTF. In DNA form, the CDR3 reads TGCGCCAGCAGCATCCGGGAGTTTTCTGGGGCCAACGTCCTGACTTTC.

The chain employs TRBV6-5 and TRBJ1-1; D perhaps matches TRBD1 (6 bases). Germline V lookup: CDR1 MNHEY, CDR2 SVGAGI. V gave up 6 bases and J gave up 11 bases, with 25 bases separating them. CDR3 size: 15 residues. CDR3 DNA sequence: TGTGCCAGCAGAAACCTCGGGGGCGCTTACGTTGAGGCTTTCTTT. Its translation: CASRNLGGAYVEAFF.

The genes are TRBV7-9 and TRBJ1-5; possibly TRBD1 for D (6 bases). The CDR3 totals 14 residues. Germline V gives CDR1 SEHNR, CDR2 FQNEAQ (reference sequence). V lost 4 bases and J 5 bases, leaving 12 bases between the germline ends. CDR3 in DNA: TGTGCCAGCAGCTCTTCCGAGGGGGATCAGCCCCAGCATTTT. It encodes CASSSSEGDQPQHF.

The J gene is TRBJ2-2, the V gene TRBV2; 8 nucleotides line up with TRBD1. V trimming: 6 bases; J trimming: 4 bases; junction bases outside the gene matches: 16. Germline assignment: CDR1 SNHLY and CDR2 FYNNEI. The CDR3 spans 18 residues. CDR3 amino acids: CASRETEDRAPLTGELFF. The CDR3 nucleotides are TGTGCCAGCAGGGAGACCGAGGACAGGGCCCCACTCACCGGGGAGCTGTTTTTT.

This clone was seen just once. The chain is built from TRBV11-2 and TRBJ1-5; D is undetermined. V lost 5 bases, J lost 6 bases, and 20 bases lay in between. Germline V gene sequence: CDR1 SGHAT, CDR2 FQNNGV. This CDR3 has 16 residues. In nucleotides, the CDR3 is TGTGCCAGCAGCCCCCCACAGTGGGGTATGGGTCAGCCCCAGCATTTT. It specifies CASSPPQWGMGQPQHF.

This rearrangement joins TRBV6-5 to TRBJ1-6, with D possibly being TRBD1 (6 bases). Germline V gene lookup returns CDR1 MNHEY and CDR2 SVGAGI. The CDR3 totals 14 residues. V was trimmed by 5 bases and J by 8 bases, leaving 13 bases between them. The CDR3 reads CASSRQVPDSPLHF. The CDR3 DNA follows: TGTGCCAGCAGTCGACAGGTCCCTGATTCACCCCTCCACTTT.

V usage is TRBV5-1 and J usage is TRBJ2-1, with 7 bases matching TRBD2. CDR1 and CDR2 (germline): SGHRS, YFSETQ. CDR3 size: 16 residues. V gave up 4 bases and J gave up 4 bases; unmatched junction bases: 11. Here the CDR3 DNA reads TGCGCCAGCAGCGCCCCGGAAGCGGGGAGATACAATGAGCAGTTCTTC. The encoded protein is CASSAPEAGRYNEQFF.

The chain employs TRBV4-1 and TRBJ2-3; maybe TRBD2 (5 bases). Trimming shortened V by 7 bases and J by 0 bases, and 11 bases separated the two germline ends. The CDR3 sequence is 14 residues long. Germline CDR1 reads MGHRA; CDR2 reads YSYEKL. The CDR3 is CASTLRVSTDTQYF. The DNA of the CDR3 is TGCGCCAGCACTCTGCGGGTTAGCACAGATACGCAGTATTTT.

The V call is TRBV14, the J call TRBJ1-2; possibly TRBD1 for D (5 bases). V was pared by 2 bases and J by 4 bases, with 11 bases between. Per germline, CDR1 SGHDN and CDR2 FVKESK. The CDR3 contains 14 residues. The CDR3 bases are TGTGCCAGCAGCCAACATCGACAGTTCTATGGCTACACCTTC. It is translated as CASSQHRQFYGYTF. Full variable domain (outside the CDR3, taken from reference TRBV14 and TRBJ1-2): EAGVTQFPSHSVIEKGQTVTLRCDPISGHDNLYWYRRVMGKEIKFLLHFVKESKQDESGMPNNRFLAERTGGTYSTLKVQPAELEDSGVYFCASSQHRQFYGYTFGSGTRLTVV.

The chain links TRBV6-5 to TRBJ1-6; D might be TRBD1 (5 bases). Germline values: CDR1 MNHEY, CDR2 SVGAGI. V lost 6 bases and J 13 bases, leaving 16 bases between the germline ends. There are 13 residues in the CDR3. CDR3 nucleotides: TGTGCCAGCAGAACCTCGACCCGGGGGCCCCTCCACTTT. Its translation is CASRTSTRGPLHF.

The chain uses TRBV4-1 and TRBJ2-1; maybe TRBD2 (5 bases). Germline V gene data show CDR1 as MGHRA and CDR2 as YSYEKL. With 2 bases removed from V and 7 bases from J, the gap between germline ends came to 15 bases. The CDR3 is 15 amino acids. In DNA, the CDR3 is TGCGCCAGCAGCCAATTAGGACTGAAAATGAATGAGCAGTTCTTC. The encoded protein is CASSQLGLKMNEQFF.

The rearrangement joins TRBV11-3 to TRBJ2-5; 10 nucleotides agree with TRBD1. The CDR3 totals 15 residues. The V and J ends lost 2 bases and 5 bases, in that order; junction bases with no gene match: 5. Germline V gene lookup returns CDR1 SGHNT and CDR2 YENEEA. CDR3 coding DNA: TGTGCCAGCAGCTTAAACCCGGGACAGGGGGAGACCCAGTACTTC. It codes for CASSLNPGQGETQYF.

The rearrangement links TRBV5-1 to TRBJ2-7, with TRBD2 as a possible D gene (6 bases). The CDR3 consists of 15 residues. Trimming cost V 3 bases and J 4 bases, with 17 bases left between them. The germline gives CDR1 SGHRS, CDR2 YFSETQ. The CDR3 nucleotides are TGCGCCAGCAGCTACCGCCGGGACTCCCCTTACGAGCAGTACTTC. Protein product: CASSYRRDSPYEQYF.

This chain links TRBV6-6 with TRBJ1-3; 10 bases are shared with TRBD1. CDR1 and CDR2 (germline): MNHNY, SVGAGI (reference sequence). V dropped 8 bases and J dropped 4; count of bases not matched to a gene: 5. This CDR3 spans 14 amino acids. In DNA, the CDR3 is TGTGCCAGCGGACAGGGGGTCTCCGGAAACACCATATATTTT. This translates into CASGQGVSGNTIYF.

This clone was detected only once. The genes are TRBV5-4 and TRBJ1-1; D is uncertain. The CDR3 length is 15 residues. Between the trimmed V and J ends, which lost 0 bases and 1 base, there was a span of 10 bases. Germline CDR1 reads SGHNT; CDR2 reads YYREEE (reference sequence). CDR3 amino acids: CASSLGGLSNTEAFF. In DNA, the CDR3 is TGTGCCAGCAGCTTGGGAGGATTATCGAACACTGAAGCTTTCTTT.

The rearrangement joins TRBV6-1 to TRBJ2-1; the D gene could be TRBD1 or TRBD2 (5 bases each). Trimming took 2 bases from V and 4 from J, leaving 12 bases between them. From germline, CDR1 is MNHNS and CDR2 SASEGT. This CDR3 spans 15 amino acids. The DNA of the CDR3 is TGTGCCAGCAGTGAAAGGAGGACACAATACAATGAGCAGTTCTTC. This codes for CASSERRTQYNEQFF.

Turning to this clone: Other DNA sequences in the sample encode the same CDR3. The chain recombines TRBV6-6 with TRBJ2-6; D uncertain. The germline CDR1 and CDR2 sequences are MNHNY and SVGAGI (reference sequence). V lost 5 bases to trimming and J lost 0 bases, with 8 bases between them. CDR3 length: 15 residues. CDR3 nucleotides: TGTGCCAGCAGTCCCCTGCGCTCTGGGGCCAACGTCCTGACTTTC. This gives the protein CASSPLRSGANVLTF.

CDR3 in amino acids: CASSDILSAGGEKLFF. In nucleotides, the CDR3 is TGTGCCAGCAGCGACATTTTATCCGCGGGGGGTGAAAAACTGTTTTTT. This sequence joins TRBV5-4 and TRBJ1-4; tentatively, D is TRBD1 (5 bases). CDR1 SGHNT and CDR2 YYREEE come from the germline V gene (reference sequence). CDR3 length: 16 amino acids. The V end was cut by 4 bases, the J end by 7 bases, with 20 bases between. The complete variable domain, with remaining parts taken from reference TRBV5-4 and TRBJ1-4, reads ETGVTQSPTHLIKTRGQQVTLRCSSQSGHNTVSWYQQALGQGPQFIFQYYREEENGRGNFPPRFSGLQFPNYSSELNVNALELDDSALYLCASSDILSAGGEKLFFGSGTQLSVL.

This chain links TRBV11-1 with TRBJ2-1; D ambiguous. The CDR3 runs to 14 residues. Germline V gene sequence: CDR1 SGHAT, CDR2 FQDESV (reference sequence). V lost 3 bases, J lost 4 bases, and 10 bases lay in between. The chain's CDR3 is CASSFQVLYNEQFF. In nucleotides, the CDR3 is TGTGCCAGCAGCTTTCAGGTATTATACAATGAGCAGTTCTTC.

The rearrangement links TRBV9 to TRBJ2-1, with D tentatively TRBD1 (5 bases). This CDR3 region has 15 residues. Trimming removed 4 bases from V and 0 bases from J, with 11 bases in between. Germline values: CDR1 SGDLS, CDR2 YYNGEE. The CDR3 nucleotides read TGTGCCAGCAGCCAACAGGAGCGCTCCTACAATGAGCAGTTCTTC. As protein: CASSQQERSYNEQFF.